The rows below give T cell receptor beta chains drawn from one sample of a study of shared clonotypes between healthy human individuals. Clones were sequenced by immunoSEQ multiplex PCR, and TCRdb holds only the in-frame ones, with some missing. This sample yields about 2.4 million clones, of which 93% are seen a single time; about 0.38% belongs to the top ten. The material sequenced was naive CD4+ T cells from PBMCs. These receptor sequences come from a man aged 18 to 30 in good health. Some clones in this sample may be carry-over from other donors' samples. Both conserved end residues are part of each CDR3. D genes are given only for firm matches. Only part of the rows carry a size: once, few, many, or a class if the clone is expanded.

- | TRBJ2-7 | - | TRBV5-1 | CASSRTFLTRATSYEQYF | TGCGCCAGCAGCCGAACTTTCTTGACGCGGGCCACCTCCTACGAGCAGTACTTC
- | TRBJ2-7 | - | TRBV19 | CASSNRKESYEQYF | TGTGCCAGTAGTAACCGGAAGGAGTCCTACGAGCAGTACTTC
TRBD2 | TRBJ2-1 | - | TRBV9 | CASSVGTSAAYNEQFF | TGTGCCAGCAGCGTAGGGACTAGCGCAGCTTACAATGAGCAGTTCTTC
- | TRBJ2-3 | - | TRBV9 | CASSVEAGERADTQYF | TGTGCCAGCAGCGTAGAGGCAGGGGAGAGGGCAGATACGCAGTATTTT
TRBD2 | TRBJ2-7 | - | TRBV28 | CASSGGGLAGAYKQYF | TGTGCCAGCAGTGGAGGGGGTCTAGCGGGAGCCTACAAGCAGTACTTC
TRBD1 | TRBJ1-5 | - | TRBV5-1 | CASSFTGDNQPQHF | TGCGCCAGCAGCTTTACAGGGGATAATCAGCCCCAGCATTTT
TRBD2 | TRBJ2-1 | - | TRBV6-1 | CASSGEGPTSVAYNEQFF | TGTGCCAGCAGTGGGGAGGGCCCGACTAGCGTAGCCTACAATGAGCAGTTCTTC
- | TRBJ2-7 | - | TRBV5-4 | CASSPGETEQYF | TGTGCCAGCTCCCCCGGGGAGACCGAGCAGTACTTC
- | TRBJ1-1 | few | TRBV30 | CAWGKGTVNTEAFF | TGTGCCTGGGGGAAAGGGACGGTGAACACTGAAGCTTTCTTT
- | TRBJ2-7 | - | TRBV6-1 | CASSEVGVGVYEQYF | TGTGCCAGCAGTGAAGTAGGGGTTGGGGTATACGAGCAGTACTTC
- | TRBJ1-6 | - | TRBV4-1 | CASSERGGLFNSPLHF | TGCGCCAGCAGCGAGCGTGGGGGCCTGTTTAATTCACCCCTCCACTTT
TRBD1 | TRBJ1-6 | - | TRBV2 | CASSRDRGDNSPLHF | TGTGCCAGCAGTCGCGACAGGGGCGATAATTCACCCCTCCACTTT
TRBD2 | TRBJ2-1 | - | TRBV29-1 | CSVQRTSGSNEQFF | TGCAGCGTTCAGAGGACTAGCGGGAGCAATGAGCAGTTCTTC
- | TRBJ1-3 | - | TRBV4-1 | CASSQGAARNTIYF | TGCGCCAGCAGCCAAGGGGCAGCTAGGAACACCATATATTTT
- | TRBJ1-2 | few | TRBV7-8 | CASSLSVAYGYTF | TGTGCCAGCAGCCTCTCGGTTGCCTATGGCTACACCTTC
TRBD2 | TRBJ2-1 | - | TRBV5-1 | CASSPGTSHLYEQFF | TGCGCCAGCAGCCCCGGGACTAGCCATTTGTATGAGCAGTTCTTC
- | TRBJ1-3 | - | TRBV4-3 | CASSPTPWTGNTIYF | TGCGCCAGCAGCCCGACCCCCTGGACTGGAAACACCATATATTTT
TRBD1 | TRBJ1-1 | - | TRBV9 | CASSVSPQGGVTEAFF | TGTGCCAGCAGCGTGAGCCCCCAGGGGGGGGTCACTGAAGCTTTCTTT
TRBD2 | TRBJ2-7 | - | TRBV4-3 | CASSQEPSGGAGSYEQYF | TGCGCCAGCAGCCAAGAACCTAGCGGGGGTGCAGGGTCCTACGAGCAGTACTTC
TRBD1 | TRBJ2-7 | once | TRBV15 | CATSRGQGEKQYF | TGTGCCACCAGCAGAGGCCAGGGGGAGAAGCAGTACTTC
TRBD2 | TRBJ2-5 | - | TRBV5-1 | CASSMTSGSGETQYF | TGCGCCAGCAGCATGACTAGCGGGAGCGGTGAGACCCAGTACTTC
- | TRBJ2-3 | - | TRBV6-5 | CASSYSGPGTDTQYF | TGTGCCAGCAGTTACTCGGGGCCGGGCACAGATACGCAGTATTTT
- | TRBJ2-2 | - | TRBV5-1 | CASSLRVTGELFF | TGCGCCAGCAGCTTAAGGGTCACCGGGGAGCTGTTTTTT
- | TRBJ1-2 | - | TRBV5-4 | CASSSTTIGGYTF | TGTGCCAGCAGTTCCACTACCATCGGCGGCTACACCTTC
- | TRBJ1-1 | - | TRBV28 | CASSGGGRAEAFF | TGTGCCAGCAGCGGAGGGGGGCGGGCTGAAGCTTTCTTT
TRBD2 | TRBJ2-5 | - | TRBV14 | CASTRGVSSGSEETQYF | TGTGCCAGCACTCGTGGTGTCTCTAGCGGGAGTGAGGAGACCCAGTACTTC
- | TRBJ2-1 | - | TRBV7-9 | CASSSRDFYNEQFF | TGTGCCAGCAGCTCCAGGGACTTCTACAATGAGCAGTTCTTC
- | TRBJ1-5 | - | TRBV9 | CASSETGSGQPQHF | TGTGCCAGCAGCGAAACAGGATCGGGTCAGCCCCAGCATTTT
- | TRBJ1-3 | once | TRBV19 | CASSPDRLSSGNTIYF | TGTGCCAGTAGTCCTGACAGGCTGAGCTCTGGAAACACCATATATTTT
- | TRBJ1-1 | - | TRBV5-1 | CASSLEAIGGNTEAFF | TGCGCCAGCAGCTTGGAGGCAATAGGGGGGAACACTGAAGCTTTCTTT
- | TRBJ2-1 | - | TRBV6-1 | CASSAGGRGTYNEQFF | TGTGCCAGCAGTGCCGGGGGGCGGGGCACATACAATGAGCAGTTCTTC
TRBD2 | TRBJ2-3 | - | TRBV4-3 | CASSRGVGSGRTDTQYF | TGCGCCAGCAGCCGAGGGGTGGGTAGCGGGAGAACAGATACGCAGTATTTT
TRBD2 | TRBJ2-7 | - | TRBV6-5 | CASSTSGSEQYF | TGTGCCAGCAGTACAAGCGGGAGTGAGCAGTACTTC
- | TRBJ1-1 | - | TRBV5-4 | CASSLRRGMNTEAFF | TGTGCCAGCAGCTTGCGGCGGGGGATGAACACTGAAGCTTTCTTT
- | TRBJ2-5 | - | TRBV5-1 | CASSLDPGGAEETQYF | TGCGCCAGCAGCTTAGATCCTGGAGGAGCTGAAGAGACCCAGTACTTC
- | TRBJ2-1 | - | TRBV30 | CAWSVINNEQFF | TGTGCCTGGAGTGTAATCAACAATGAGCAGTTCTTC
TRBD1 | TRBJ1-1 | - | TRBV18 | CASSLMGQGGGTEAFF | TGTGCCAGCTCACTAATGGGACAGGGGGGCGGCACTGAAGCTTTCTTT
- | TRBJ2-6 | once | TRBV9 | CASSAGSGANVLTF | TGTGCCAGCAGCGCAGGCTCTGGGGCCAACGTCCTGACTTTC
TRBD1 | TRBJ2-2 | - | TRBV19 | CATLGRRGPGELFF | TGTGCCACCCTAGGGCGCAGGGGGCCCGGGGAGCTGTTTTTT
TRBD1 | TRBJ2-7 | - | TRBV7-2 | CASSLRTGSPPYEQYF | TGTGCCAGCAGCCTCCGGACAGGGAGTCCCCCCTACGAGCAGTACTTC
- | TRBJ1-2 | - | TRBV28 | CASSPGYGYTF | TGTGCCAGCAGCCCAGGGTATGGCTACACCTTC
- | TRBJ1-2 | - | TRBV5-1 | CASSLLSAGNYGYTF | TGCGCCAGCAGCTTGTTATCGGCCGGTAACTATGGCTACACCTTC
- | TRBJ2-3 | - | TRBV7-9 | CASSSMRQYTDTQYF | TGTGCCAGCAGCTCGATGCGACAGTACACAGATACGCAGTATTTT
- | TRBJ1-5 | few | TRBV28 | CASGYGTAFGPQHF | TGTGCCAGCGGGTACGGGACGGCCTTTGGGCCCCAGCATTTT
- | TRBJ2-2 | - | TRBV7-8 | CASSLGGSSVWAGELFF | TGTGCCAGCAGCTTAGGGGGTAGCTCGGTTTGGGCCGGGGAGCTGTTTTTT